The 17 T cell receptor beta chains in this list originate from one sample, sequenced in a study of OX40 agonist ivuxolimab in advanced cancers. Profiled with immunoSEQ multiplex PCR; TCRdb holds only in-frame clones, not every one. The sample contains 65,000 to 90,000 clones, 90% of which appear only once. Material: CD4+ or CD8+ T cells sorted from blood, obtained in a trial of the OX40 agonist ivuxolimab. The receptors shown here come from an adult with an advanced solid tumor such as melanoma, head and neck, liver or kidney cancer.

The gene calls are TRBV9 and TRBJ1-2; 7 bases are shared with TRBD1. This CDR3 comprises 16 residues. V shed 2 bases and J 2 bases; nucleotides not matched to a gene: 9. Germline V gene data show CDR1 as SGDLS and CDR2 as YYNGEE. The CDR3 sequence is CASSVSPGTENYGYTF. The CDR3 nucleotides are TGTGCCAGCAGCGTTTCCCCCGGGACAGAAAACTATGGCTACACCTTC. Using reference TRBV9 and TRBJ1-2 for the parts outside the CDR3, the full variable domain is DSGVTQTPKHLITATGQRVTLRCSPRSGDLSVYWYQQSLDQGLQFLIQYYNGEERAKGNILERFSAQQFPDLHSELNLSSLELGDSALYFCASSVSPGTENYGYTFGSGTRLTVV.

The chain combines TRBV29-1 with TRBJ1-2, with D perhaps TRBD1 (5 bases). Deletions cut 4 bases from V and 4 bases from J, with 13 bases between. Germline loops: CDR1 SQVTM, CDR2 ANQGSEA. The CDR3 contains 13 residues. CDR3 loop: CSVGGTASYGYTF. CDR3 in DNA: TGCAGCGTTGGTGGGACCGCTAGCTATGGCTACACCTTC.

This sequence joins TRBV19 and TRBJ2-3; TRBD1 is a possible D gene (6 bases). Germline loops: CDR1 LNHDA, CDR2 SQIVND (reference sequence). The CDR3 extends over 13 amino acids. V gave up 7 bases and J gave up 2 bases, with 10 bases separating them. In nucleotides, the CDR3 is TGTGCCAGTACAGACAGGTTCACAGATACGCAGTATTTT. This gives the protein CASTDRFTDTQYF.

The V and J genes are TRBV9 and TRBJ1-5, with 8 nucleotides matching TRBD1. Germline V gene sequence: CDR1 SGDLS, CDR2 YYNGEE. V was clipped by 3 bases and J by 5 bases; unmatched bases: 7. CDR3 length: 15 amino acids. In DNA, the CDR3 is TGTGCCAGCAGCGAGACAGGGGACCCCTATCAGCCCCAGCATTTT. Its translation is CASSETGDPYQPQHF.

The rearrangement joins TRBV7-6 to TRBJ2-7, with 7 bases aligning to TRBD1. The CDR3 sequence is 15 residues long. Looked up from germline, CDR1 is SGHVS and CDR2 is FNYEAQ. V was clipped by 4 bases and J by 4 bases; unmatched bases: 10. CDR3 region: CASSSRQGQDYEQYF. In nucleotides, the CDR3 is TGTGCCAGCAGCTCTAGACAGGGTCAGGATTACGAGCAGTACTTC.

The gene calls are TRBV19 and TRBJ2-7, with D unclear. The CDR3 has 15 residues. Germline-derived CDR1 and CDR2 are LNHDA and SQIVND (reference sequence). The V and J ends lost 4 bases and 4 bases respectively, with 17 bases between them. The CDR3 DNA sequence: TGTGCCAGTAGTACCTTCTCGGGTCTACAATACGAGCAGTACTTC. Its translation: CASSTFSGLQYEQYF.

This clone has only one observation. The chain uses TRBV5-6 and TRBJ2-2; D unresolved. The germline V gene encodes CDR1 SGHDT and CDR2 YYEEEE. CDR3 length: 12 residues. Trimming left V 0 bases short and J 9 bases short, with 6 bases between. CDR3 nucleotides: TGTGCCAGCAGCTTGGGCTCCCGGGAGCTGTTTTTT. It is translated as CASSLGSRELFF.

The gene calls are TRBV10-3 and TRBJ1-3; tentative D call: TRBD1 (6 bases). The CDR3 extends over 12 amino acids. V gave up 8 bases and J gave up 4 bases, with 9 bases separating them. CDR1 and CDR2 (germline): ENHRY, SYGVKD. The CDR3 bases are TGTGCCATCCTGGGGGCAGGAAACACCATATATTTT. It is translated as CAILGAGNTIYF.

The V gene is TRBV19, the J gene TRBJ2-2; 11 bases are shared with TRBD2. The V and J ends lost 4 bases and 1 base, in that order; junction bases with no gene match: 5. CDR1 and CDR2 from the germline V gene are LNHDA and SQIVND (reference sequence). This CDR3 contains 17 residues. The DNA for the CDR3 is TGTGCCAGTAGTACAACAACTAGCGGGGGGAACACCGGGGAGCTGTTTTTT. Its translation: CASSTTTSGGNTGELFF.

The rearrangement joins TRBV29-1 to TRBJ2-7; D is perhaps TRBD1 (6 bases). Germline loops: CDR1 SQVTM, CDR2 ANQGSEA. V was shortened by 7 bases and J by 5 bases, with 18 bases between the two germline ends. The CDR3 has 13 residues. CDR3 region: CSGGQSLYNEQYF. The CDR3 coding sequence is TGCAGCGGGGGACAATCGCTCTATAACGAGCAGTACTTC.

The chain carries TRBV6-1 and TRBJ2-1; D might be TRBD1 (6 bases). CDR3 length: 15 residues. The V and J ends lost 6 bases and 0 bases respectively, with 12 bases between them. Germline V gene lookup returns CDR1 MNHNS and CDR2 SASEGT. This CDR3 reads CASRSRDNSYNEQFF. The CDR3 DNA reads as TGTGCCAGCAGGTCTCGGGACAACTCCTACAATGAGCAGTTCTTC.

V is TRBV30 and J is TRBJ2-7; D perhaps matches TRBD1 (5 bases). CDR3 length: 13 residues. Germline V CDR1 and CDR2: GTSNPN, SVGIG (reference sequence). V was pared by 0 bases and J by 5 bases, with 11 bases between. The CDR3 bases are TGTGCCTGGAGTGTATCGGCAGGGAACGAGCAGTACTTC. This gives the protein CAWSVSAGNEQYF.

This sequence joins TRBV29-1 and TRBJ1-1; D uncertain. There are 12 residues in the CDR3. Germline CDR1 SQVTM, CDR2 ANQGSEA. Deletions cut 1 base from V and 0 bases from J, with 3 bases between. The CDR3: CSVEGLNTEAFF. CDR3 in DNA: TGCAGCGTTGAAGGGTTGAACACTGAAGCTTTCTTT.

This clone was picked up a small number of times. The genes are TRBV27 and TRBJ1-1; D not certain. Trimming removed 5 bases from V and 2 bases from J, with 9 bases in between. CDR1 MNHEY and CDR2 SMNVEV come from the germline V gene (reference sequence). The length of the CDR3 is 13 residues. The CDR3 DNA follows: TGTGCCAGCAGTCCGACGATCAACACTGAAGCTTTCTTT. It is translated as CASSPTINTEAFF.

The chain has TRBV18 and TRBJ1-5, with unresolved D. Germline-derived CDR1 and CDR2 are KGHSH and LQKENI. The length of the CDR3 is 12 residues. V gave up 0 bases and J gave up 13 bases, with 10 bases separating them. The CDR3 bases are TGTGCCAGCTCACCACCAAGAGGGCTGCAGCATTTT. Translating it yields CASSPPRGLQHF.

This chain links TRBV27 with TRBJ2-7; TRBD1 is a possible D gene (6 bases). There are 15 residues in the CDR3. Germline V gene sequence: CDR1 MNHEY, CDR2 SMNVEV (reference sequence). The V gene lost 0 bases and the J gene lost 2 bases, with 11 bases spanning the gap. DNA for the CDR3: TGTGCCAGCAGTTTATCGATAGGGGGAACCTACGAGCAGTACTTC. This translates into CASSLSIGGTYEQYF.

V usage is TRBV7-9 and J usage is TRBJ2-1; 9 nucleotides match TRBD2. The CDR3 runs 15 residues. Germline V gene data show CDR1 as SEHNR and CDR2 as FQNEAQ (reference sequence). The J segment lost 7 bases and the V segment lost 6 bases, leaving 10 bases of the junction unmatched. The CDR3 protein is CASRGASSGSNEQFF. Here the CDR3 DNA reads TGTGCCAGCAGGGGGGCGAGTAGCGGGAGTAATGAGCAGTTCTTC. Based on the CDR3 plus reference TRBV7-9 and TRBJ2-1, the full variable domain is DTGVSQNPRHKITKRGQNVTFRCDPISEHNRLYWYRQTLGQGPEFLTYFQNEAQLEKSRLLSDRFSAERPKGSFSTLEIQRTEQGDSAMYLCASRGASSGSNEQFFGPGTRLTVL.